The clone carrying this T cell receptor (beta chain) was recorded at least ten times. The antigen is not known. Per the germline V gene, CDR1 is SGHTS and CDR2 is YDEGEE. V was trimmed by 7 bases and J by 3 bases, leaving 13 bases between them. CDR3 length: 13 amino acids. The data were taken from a study of T cell repertoires in cytomegalovirus infection. In the study overall: CMV infection plus the matching HLA type was flagged by public TCR beta signatures. Study-wide points: HLA-C-restricted TCR beta clonotypes specific for CMV led the ex vivo response. Cumulative public TCR beta family frequency identified carriers of CMV plus the relevant HLA.

TCRdb reprocessed the reads via MiXCR and lists one record per CDR3 protein. The sample has some 300,000 distinct CDR3 sequences, around 9.6% seen once; the top ten hold around 2.4%. The chain links TRBV5-8 to TRBJ1-1; D ambiguous. Sequences were obtained from PBMCs. The origin of this receptor is a human donor in good health (CMV status not recorded). Some clones in this sample may be carry-over from other donors' samples. The chain's CDR3 is CASRSSLDTEAFF. The DNA for the CDR3 is TGTGCCAGCCGATCCTCCTTAGACACTGAAGCTTTCTTT.